This TCR beta chain was recorded in a study of T cell repertoires in cytomegalovirus infection. About the study: Public TCR beta signatures provided an indication of both CMV infection and a matching HLA type. Study-level findings and limits: Pooled public TCR beta family frequency picked out CMV carriers with the relevant HLA. Across the ex vivo response, the dominant clonotypes were HLA-C-restricted CMV-specific TCR beta clonotypes.

In its sample, this clonotype was seen many times. No antigen is known for it. TCRdb itself ran the reads through MiXCR, one entry per CDR3 protein. Of 150,000 or so distinct CDR3 sequences listed, about a quarter are singletons. The source is a human donor in good health (CMV status not recorded). Some clones in this sample may be carry-over from other donors' samples. The sample consisted of PBMCs.

CDR3 DNA sequence: TGTGCCAGCAGCTTGTCTGCGGGACCGCGGGGCTATGGCTACACCTTC. It is translated as CASSLSAGPRGYGYTF. The chain couples TRBV7-2 to TRBJ1-2, with a tentative D call TRBD1 (5 bases). V lost 3 bases and J 4 bases, leaving 18 bases between the germline ends. Germline CDR1 reads SGHTA; CDR2 reads FQGNSA. This CDR3 is 16 amino acids long.